These 28 T cell receptor beta chains came from one sample sequenced in a study of identical twins. One entry per CDR3 protein results from TCRdb running MiXCR on the 5' RACE reads. The table records 510,000 or so distinct CDR3 sequences, approximately 16% of them present only once. The data also belong to a second study, concerning yellow fever vaccine responses in identical twins.

Sequencing was performed on CD4+ T cells sorted from blood. The receptors were sampled from a woman younger than 30 in good health.

This clonotype was counted many times. Written as DNA, the CDR3 is TGTGCCAGCAGTTTCAGTACTTTGAACACCGGGGAGCTGTTTTTT. Residues: CASSFSTLNTGELFF. This chain connects TRBV12-3 or TRBV12-4 to TRBJ2-2, with no clear D. The CDR3 covers 15 residues. Deletions cut 3 bases from V and 1 base from J, with 9 bases between.

The genes are TRBV20-1 and TRBJ2-2; TRBD2 matches at 8 bases. Germline CDR1 and CDR2: DFQATT and SNEGSKA (reference sequence). After removal of 6 bases from V and 7 bases from J, the junction contained 10 bases not matched to a gene. CDR3 length equals 14 residues. CDR3 residues: CSAGRLANGGELFF. Written as DNA, the CDR3 is TGCAGTGCAGGGCGACTAGCGAATGGCGGGGAGCTGTTTTTT.

This clonotype was seen a few times. The chain is built from TRBV3-1 and TRBJ2-3, with TRBD2 identical over 7 bases. Looked up from germline, CDR1 is LGHDT and CDR2 is YNNKEL (reference sequence). This CDR3 region has 15 residues. The trim removed 4 bases at V and 7 bases at J, leaving 11 bases unmatched. This CDR3 is CASSLSLGEGNTQYF. The CDR3 bases are TGTGCCAGCAGCCTCTCCCTGGGGGAGGGAAATACGCAGTATTTT.

This clonotype turned up a few times. V gene TRBV2 combines with J gene TRBJ2-5, with 11 bases that match TRBD2. There are 14 residues in the CDR3. After removal of 8 bases from V and 5 bases from J, the junction contained 7 bases not matched to a gene. Per germline, CDR1 SNHLY and CDR2 FYNNEI. The chain's CDR3 is CASRTSGRFETQYF. The CDR3 DNA reads as TGTGCCAGCCGCACTAGCGGGAGATTTGAGACCCAGTACTTC.

This clonotype has more than one count but fewer than ten. This sequence joins TRBV12-3 or TRBV12-4 and TRBJ2-1, with a possible D match to TRBD1 (6 bases). This CDR3 is built from 18 residues. Trimming cost V 3 bases and J 6 bases, with 24 bases left between them. The CDR3 region has the DNA TGTGCCAGCAGTTTTTTTCCCTTTGCGCAGGGGTTGTCCAATGAGCAGTTCTTC. Amino acids: CASSFFPFAQGLSNEQFF.

This clonotype was counted between two and nine times. V usage is TRBV7-2 and J usage is TRBJ2-7, with unresolved D. The germline V gene has CDR1 SGHTA and CDR2 FQGNSA. This CDR3 has 15 residues. Trimming pared 5 bases from V and 9 bases from J, leaving 23 bases between. The CDR3 reads CASSGRIEVWSVQYV. Here the CDR3 DNA reads TGTGCCAGCAGCGGACGGATTGAGGTTTGGAGTGTGCAGTACGTC.

The rearrangement joins TRBV29-1 to TRBJ2-1; TRBD1 aligns across 9 bases. The ends lost 2 bases at V and 4 bases at J; junction bases unmatched: 6. CDR3 length: 15 residues. Germline values: CDR1 SQVTM, CDR2 ANQGSEA. CDR3 DNA sequence: TGCAGCGTTGAACGCGGGACAGGGTGGTACAATGAGCAGTTCTTC. Protein sequence: CSVERGTGWYNEQFF.

This chain joins TRBV6-1 and TRBJ2-7; the D is unclear. CDR1 and CDR2 (germline): MNHNS, SASEGT. V lost 8 bases and J lost 3, with 11 bases in between. The CDR3 loop spans 12 amino acids. CDR3 in DNA: TGTGCCAGCCTGACCGCAGGCTACGAGCAGTACTTC. It encodes CASLTAGYEQYF.

This chain links TRBV5-1 with TRBJ2-7, with a possible D match to TRBD2 (5 bases). This CDR3 contains 14 residues. Germline V gives CDR1 SGHRS, CDR2 YFSETQ. The V end was cut by 3 bases, the J end by 1 base, with 11 bases between. In DNA, the CDR3 is TGCGCCAGCAGCTCCTCACTAGTTTCCTACGAGCAGTACTTC. Translated, it gives CASSSSLVSYEQYF.

This clonotype was seen repeatedly, ten times or more. This chain uses TRBV12-3 or TRBV12-4 with TRBJ1-4, with D perhaps TRBD1 (6 bases). The CDR3 sequence is 14 residues long. Trimming removed 7 bases from V and 3 bases from J, with 12 bases in between. CDR3 region: CASTEQGSNEKLFF. CDR3 nucleotides: TGTGCCAGCACTGAACAGGGTTCTAATGAAAAACTGTTTTTT.

This clonotype was seen many times. The V gene is TRBV20-1, the J gene TRBJ1-5; a weak D match, TRBD1 (5 bases). With 5 bases removed from V and 6 bases from J, the gap between germline ends came to 14 bases. This CDR3 has 13 residues. Per the germline V gene, CDR1 is DFQATT and CDR2 is SNEGSKA (reference sequence). In DNA, the CDR3 is TGCAGTGCTCCCTCGGGGGGTACTCAGCCCCAGCATTTT. It codes for CSAPSGGTQPQHF.

This chain connects TRBV10-2 to TRBJ2-7, with 8 bases aligning to TRBD2. The germline CDR1 and CDR2 sequences are WSHSY and SAAADI. This CDR3 has 21 residues. The J segment lost 0 bases and the V segment lost 0 bases, leaving 19 bases of the junction unmatched. In DNA form, the CDR3 reads TGCGCCAGCAGTGAGTCGATCGGGATGGTAGGGCTAGCGGGTCACTCCTACGAGCAGTACTTC. Its protein product is CASSESIGMVGLAGHSYEQYF.

The V call is TRBV6-1, the J call TRBJ2-7; D possibly corresponds to TRBD2 (5 bases). CDR3 size: 15 residues. Germline V lookup: CDR1 MNHNS, CDR2 SASEGT. V dropped 6 bases and J dropped 0 bases, with 15 bases sitting between them. The CDR3 protein is CASSPLGVSSYEQYV. The CDR3 DNA is TGTGCCAGCAGCCCCCTGGGAGTAAGCTCCTACGAGCAGTACGTC.

The rearrangement links TRBV5-8 to TRBJ2-7; D remains ambiguous. In germline, CDR1 is SGHTS, CDR2 YDEGEE. This CDR3 is built from 12 residues. Trimming removed 1 base at V and 7 bases at J, with 9 bases between. CDR3 in amino acids: CASSLLPREQYF. In DNA, the CDR3 is TGTGCCAGCAGCTTGCTACCGAGAGAGCAGTACTTC.

This chain joins TRBV10-3 and TRBJ2-7, with D perhaps assigned TRBD1 or TRBD2 (5 bases each). The CDR3 consists of 15 residues. V lost 2 bases to trimming and J lost 1 base, with 12 bases between them. The germline gives CDR1 ENHRY, CDR2 SYGVKD. The CDR3 protein is CAISERDGKSYEQYF. The CDR3 DNA reads as TGTGCCATCAGTGAGAGGGACGGGAAATCCTACGAGCAGTACTTC.

This clonotype showed up just a few times. The J gene is TRBJ2-3, the V gene TRBV6-1, with 9 bases fitting TRBD2. Trimming at V came to 6 bases and at J to 4 bases, leaving 8 bases not matched to a gene. The CDR3 spans 15 residues. CDR1 is MNHNS, CDR2 SASEGT, per germline. CDR3 sequence reads: CASRSSGVGSDTQYF. CDR3 coding DNA: TGTGCCAGCAGGTCTAGCGGGGTTGGATCAGATACGCAGTATTTT.

The J gene is TRBJ2-2, the V gene TRBV4-1, with 8 bases that match TRBD2. The CDR3 totals 17 residues. The germline V gene has CDR1 MGHRA and CDR2 YSYEKL. The ends lost 4 bases at V and 2 bases at J; junction bases unmatched: 9. CDR3 sequence: CASSPPRSGVNTGELFF. For the CDR3, the DNA is TGCGCCAGCAGCCCTCCCCGTAGCGGGGTTAACACCGGGGAGCTGTTTTTT.

This clonotype appeared a few times. The chain has TRBV4-2 and TRBJ2-1; TRBD2 matches 7 bases. CDR3 length: 16 residues. V lost 1 base, J lost 6 bases, and 9 bases stayed unmatched. Germline V gene lookup returns CDR1 LGHNA and CDR2 YNFKEQ. This CDR3 reads CASSQVGGRGGNEQFF. In DNA, the CDR3 is TGTGCCAGCAGCCAAGTCGGGGGGAGGGGAGGCAATGAGCAGTTCTTC.

This clonotype was seen only a few times. The CDR3 here is CSARGGGGPTNEQFF. CDR3 nucleotides: TGCAGTGCTAGAGGGGGTGGAGGGCCTACCAATGAGCAGTTCTTC. The chain carries TRBV20-1 and TRBJ2-1; perhaps TRBD2 as D (6 bases). Trimming shortened V by 1 base and J by 6 bases, and 16 bases separated the two germline ends. The CDR3 has 15 amino acids. CDR1 is DFQATT, CDR2 SNEGSKA, per germline (reference sequence).

The chain links TRBV24-1 to TRBJ2-2; no reliable D call. Germline V lookup: CDR1 KGHDR, CDR2 SFDVKD. CDR3 length equals 11 residues. The germline V and J ends were trimmed by 7 bases and 5 bases, with 4 bases remaining between them. This CDR3 reads CATRQTGELFF. Written as DNA, the CDR3 is TGTGCCACCAGACAAACCGGGGAGCTGTTTTTT.

The chain is built from TRBV3-1 and TRBJ1-1; 7 bases agree with TRBD1. CDR3 size: 15 residues. J lost 0 bases, V lost 6 bases, and 7 bases had no gene match. Germline-derived CDR1 and CDR2 are LGHDT and YNNKEL (reference sequence). The CDR3 spells CASRRDSLMNTEAFF. The DNA for the CDR3 is TGTGCCAGCAGGCGGGACAGCCTCATGAACACTGAAGCTTTCTTT.

As DNA, the CDR3 is TGTGCCAGGAACGGACTAGCTCATGAGCAGTTCTTC. Encoded protein: CARNGLAHEQFF. The chain combines TRBV2 with TRBJ2-1, with 8 bases aligning to TRBD2. Trimming removed 9 bases from V and 8 bases from J; junction bases left unmatched: 6. The germline CDR1 and CDR2 sequences are SNHLY and FYNNEI. The CDR3 contains 12 residues.

This chain connects TRBV14 to TRBJ1-5; D is possibly TRBD1 (6 bases). Germline CDR1 SGHDN, CDR2 FVKESK. CDR3 length equals 15 residues. V lost 9 bases to trimming and J lost 7 bases, with 22 bases between them. CDR3 region: CASPLETGGCQPQHF. The DNA for the CDR3 is TGTGCCAGTCCATTGGAGACAGGAGGGTGCCAGCCCCAGCATTTT.

This rearrangement joins TRBV19 to TRBJ2-2, with a weak D call TRBD2 (5 bases). V shed 9 bases and J shed 4 bases, with 15 bases lying between them. Germline V lookup: CDR1 LNHDA, CDR2 SQIVND (reference sequence). The CDR3 extends over 14 amino acids. The CDR3 region has the DNA TGTGCCAGCCTTCCGGGGTCGAGCACCGGGGAGCTGTTTTTT. The encoded protein is CASLPGSSTGELFF.

This clonotype has only a few counts. J is TRBJ1-3 and V is TRBV7-2; D gene unclear. The germline gives CDR1 SGHTA, CDR2 FQGNSA. The CDR3 loop spans 16 amino acids. V lost 1 base and J 0 bases, leaving 10 bases between the germline ends. The CDR3 region is CASSLVLVSSGNTIYF. CDR3 DNA: TGTGCCAGCAGCTTAGTCTTGGTCTCCTCTGGAAACACCATATATTTT.

This clonotype turned up a few times. This rearrangement joins TRBV12-3 or TRBV12-4 to TRBJ2-7; D assignment may be TRBD1 or TRBD2 (6 bases each). The CDR3 runs 15 residues. Deletions cut 0 bases from V and 6 bases from J, with 15 bases between. This CDR3 reads CASSLAGGPGFEQYV. As DNA, the CDR3 is TGTGCCAGCAGTTTAGCTGGGGGGCCGGGTTTCGAGCAGTACGTC.

This clonotype has at least ten counts. The chain recombines TRBV4-1 with TRBJ1-1, with unresolved D. Trimming stripped 0 bases from V and 4 bases from J, with 6 bases between. Germline CDR1 and CDR2: MGHRA and YSYEKL. The CDR3 covers 13 residues. CDR3 DNA sequence: TGCGCCAGCAGCCAAGATGGGTTCACTGAAGCTTTCTTT. As protein: CASSQDGFTEAFF.

The chain has TRBV20-1 and TRBJ2-5, with a tentative D call TRBD2 (5 bases). Germline assignment: CDR1 DFQATT and CDR2 SNEGSKA (reference sequence). This CDR3 is built from 14 residues. V shed 6 bases and J shed 2 bases, with 16 bases lying between them. As DNA, the CDR3 is TGCAGTGCCCGAGGGCAGGTACCGCAAGAGACCCAGTACTTC. Translating it yields CSARGQVPQETQYF.